Below are 25 T cell receptor beta chains sequenced from a single sample in a study of blood T cell repertoires in COVID-19. Profiling relied on immunoSEQ multiplex PCR, and the TCRdb table lists in-frame clones only, not all of them. The sample lists approximately 200,000 clones, about 85% occurring once. Material: peripheral blood. The receptors derive from a man aged 25-45 years with acute or convalescent COVID-19.

This clone has more than one count but fewer than ten. The rearrangement uses TRBV29-1 and TRBJ1-2, with 8 bases fitting TRBD1. Germline V gene sequence: CDR1 SQVTM, CDR2 ANQGSEA. V lost 6 bases and J lost 6; bases outside the gene matches: 18. This CDR3 is built from 16 residues. This CDR3 is CSVTTGQGFFGDGYTF. DNA of the CDR3: TGCAGCGTAACTACTGGACAGGGCTTTTTCGGTGATGGCTACACCTTC.

The chain employs TRBV15 and TRBJ1-2; the match to TRBD1 covers 11 bases. Germline-derived CDR1 and CDR2 are LNHNV and YYDKDF (reference sequence). The CDR3 length is 16 residues. Germline trimming cut 1 base from V and 5 bases from J; bases unmatched to any gene: 6. CDR3 sequence reads: CATSRGTGGGRYGYTF. CDR3 DNA: TGTGCCACCAGCAGAGGGACAGGGGGCGGAAGGTATGGCTACACCTTC.

CDR3 DNA: TGTGCCAGCAGCAATCCCGGGGAGCTGTTTTTT. Its translation: CASSNPGELFF. This chain connects TRBV28 to TRBJ2-2, with no clear D. CDR3 length: 11 amino acids. The germline V gene encodes CDR1 MDHEN and CDR2 SYDVKM. Trimming shortened V by 6 bases and J by 6 bases, and 5 bases separated the two germline ends. Full variable domain (remainder filled in from reference TRBV28 and TRBJ2-2): DVKVTQSSRYLVKRTGEKVFLECVQDMDHENMFWYRQDPGLGLRLIYFSYDVKMKEKGDIPEGYSVSREKKERFSLILESASTNQTSMYLCASSNPGELFFGEGSRLTVL.

This clone was observed once. The rearrangement joins TRBV9 to TRBJ1-1; weak D call: TRBD1 (6 bases). The germline gives CDR1 SGDLS, CDR2 YYNGEE. Trimming removed 0 bases at V and 6 bases at J, with 12 bases between. The CDR3 consists of 14 residues. The CDR3: CASSVAVRGSEAFF. In DNA, the CDR3 is TGTGCCAGCAGCGTAGCAGTCAGGGGATCTGAAGCTTTCTTT.

This sequence joins TRBV18 and TRBJ2-6, with D possibly matching TRBD2 (5 bases). CDR1 and CDR2 (germline): KGHSH, LQKENI. The CDR3 is 17 residues long. Trimming shortened V by 4 bases and J by 0 bases, and 13 bases separated the two germline ends. CDR3 sequence: CASSLTAVNSGANVLTF. The CDR3 DNA reads TGTGCCAGCTCACTCACAGCGGTAAACTCTGGGGCCAACGTCCTGACTTTC.

This clone was seen just once. The rearrangement joins TRBV5-4 to TRBJ1-1, with 7 bases matching TRBD1. The CDR3 sequence is 14 residues long. Per the germline V gene, CDR1 is SGHNT and CDR2 is YYREEE (reference sequence). V was clipped by 0 bases and J by 1 base; unmatched bases: 0. The CDR3 is CASSLDRGNTEAFF. DNA for the CDR3: TGTGCCAGCAGCTTGGACAGGGGGAACACTGAAGCTTTCTTT.

V usage is TRBV5-7 and J usage is TRBJ1-1; D is undetermined. TRBV5-7 has ORF status, its function being uncertain. This CDR3 has 13 residues. V shed 1 base and J shed 5 bases, with 9 bases lying between them. The CDR3 DNA is TGTGCCAGCAGCTTGAGTCAGAAGACTGAAGCTTTCTTT. Residues: CASSLSQKTEAFF.

The chain joins TRBV19 to TRBJ1-1; D perhaps matches TRBD1 (6 bases). Trimming stripped 7 bases from V and 0 bases from J, with 12 bases between. The CDR3 sequence is 14 residues long. Germline CDR1 is LNHDA and CDR2 is SQIVND (reference sequence). This chain's CDR3 is CASMGDRLNTEAFF. The CDR3 nucleotides read TGTGCCAGTATGGGAGACAGGTTGAACACTGAAGCTTTCTTT.

The chain links TRBV27 to TRBJ1-4; tentative D call: TRBD1 (6 bases). V gave up 5 bases and J gave up 3 bases, with 16 bases separating them. Germline CDR1 reads MNHEY; CDR2 reads SMNVEV (reference sequence). CDR3 size: 16 residues. CDR3 sequence (DNA): TGTGCCAGCAGTGGTTCAGGGGTAGGGGCTAATGAAAAACTGTTTTTT. Protein: CASSGSGVGANEKLFF.

The CDR3 spells CASSFKGGTGVGNTIYF. DNA for the CDR3: TGTGCCAGCAGCTTCAAGGGAGGGACTGGAGTAGGAAACACCATATATTTT. This chain links TRBV7-9 with TRBJ1-3; maybe TRBD1 (5 bases). Germline V lookup: CDR1 SEHNR, CDR2 FQNEAQ (reference sequence). The CDR3 spans 17 residues. The V and J ends lost 3 bases and 4 bases respectively, with 19 bases between them.

This chain joins TRBV11-3 and TRBJ1-1; 7 positions agree with TRBD1. With 4 bases clipped from V and 5 bases from J, the junction kept 10 bases outside the gene matches. The germline CDR1 and CDR2 sequences are SGHNT and YENEEA. This CDR3 contains 15 residues. CDR3 sequence (DNA): TGTGCCAGCAGCTCATCCACGACAGGGCGGACTGAAGCTTTCTTT. This translates into CASSSSTTGRTEAFF. The full variable domain, rest sourced from reference TRBV11-3 and TRBJ1-1, is EAGVVQSPRYKIIEKKQPVAFWCNPISGHNTLYWYLQNLGQGPELLIRYENEEAVDDSQLPKDRFSAERLKGVDSTLKIQPAELGDSAVYLCASSSSTTGRTEAFFGQGTRLTVV.

This chain links TRBV4-1 with TRBJ1-4, with D possibly matching TRBD1 (5 bases). Germline V CDR1 and CDR2: MGHRA, YSYEKL. The CDR3 is 17 residues long. Trimming stripped 1 base from V and 5 bases from J, with 17 bases between. DNA of the CDR3: TGCGCCAGCAGCCAAGTCCTGCGGTGGGGGGAAAATGAAAAACTGTTTTTT. Translated: CASSQVLRWGENEKLFF.

V gene TRBV6-4 combines with J gene TRBJ1-2, with D perhaps matching TRBD1 (6 bases). The CDR3 loop spans 15 amino acids. The germline V gene encodes CDR1 MRHNA and CDR2 SNTAGT. Trimming removed 2 bases from V and 0 bases from J, with 10 bases in between. Here the CDR3 DNA reads TGTGCCAGCAGTGACGTGGGGGCGCCTAACTATGGCTACACCTTC. Encoded protein: CASSDVGAPNYGYTF.

Details on this clone: Other nucleotide sequences from this sample produce the same CDR3. The chain carries TRBV6-5 and TRBJ1-1; TRBD1 aligns across 9 bases. The CDR3 contains 14 residues. Germline trimming cut 6 bases from V and 5 bases from J; bases unmatched to any gene: 7. The germline V gene has CDR1 MNHEY and CDR2 SVGAGI. The CDR3 reads CASRQGTGRTEAFF. The DNA of the CDR3 is TGTGCCAGCAGGCAAGGGACAGGGAGGACTGAAGCTTTCTTT.

This rearrangement joins TRBV28 to TRBJ2-1; the match to TRBD2 covers 10 bases. Losses at the gene ends were 8 bases for V and 8 bases for J; bases not matched to a gene: 9. Germline values: CDR1 MDHEN, CDR2 SYDVKM. This CDR3 comprises 14 residues. CDR3 DNA: TGTGCCAGCGGGCTAGCGGGGGATAGCGATGAGCAGTTCTTC. Translated: CASGLAGDSDEQFF. The full variable domain, completed using reference TRBV28 and TRBJ2-1, is DVKVTQSSRYLVKRTGEKVFLECVQDMDHENMFWYRQDPGLGLRLIYFSYDVKMKEKGDIPEGYSVSREKKERFSLILESASTNQTSMYLCASGLAGDSDEQFFGPGTRLTVL.

The V and J genes are TRBV28 and TRBJ2-1; 10 positions agree with TRBD2. This CDR3 contains 14 residues. CDR1 is MDHEN and CDR2 is SYDVKM in the germline V gene. The V segment lost 5 bases and the J segment 3 bases; nucleotides outside the gene matches: 1. CDR3 bases: TGTGCCAGCAGTACTAGCGGGGTCTACAATGAGCAGTTCTTC. Residues: CASSTSGVYNEQFF.

The chain employs TRBV20-1 and TRBJ1-5, with a possible D match to TRBD1 (5 bases). Germline lookup yields CDR1 DFQATT and CDR2 SNEGSKA (reference sequence). Trimming left V 3 bases short and J 6 bases short, with 18 bases between. The CDR3 totals 15 residues. The CDR3 DNA reads TGCAGTGCTAGTGAGCCTCCCGGACAAGGTCAGCCCCAGCATTTT. Protein: CSASEPPGQGQPQHF.

This clone was recorded a few times. This chain connects TRBV6-6 to TRBJ1-1; a weak D match, TRBD1 (5 bases). The V end was cut by 4 bases, the J end by 7 bases, with 10 bases between. The CDR3 loop spans 12 amino acids. CDR1 MNHNY and CDR2 SVGAGI come from the germline V gene (reference sequence). As DNA, the CDR3 is TGTGCCAGCAGTTCCTCAACAGGTGAAGCTTTCTTT. Its protein is CASSSSTGEAFF.

CDR3: CASRQDNSNQPQHF. CDR3 DNA: TGTGCCAGCAGACAGGACAATAGCAATCAGCCCCAGCATTTT. The chain recombines TRBV4-2 with TRBJ1-5, with D possibly being TRBD1 (5 bases). The CDR3 consists of 14 residues. Germline V gene data show CDR1 as LGHNA and CDR2 as YNFKEQ. V was shortened by 6 bases and J by 0 bases, with 9 bases between the two germline ends.

J is TRBJ1-5 and V is TRBV6-5; D perhaps matches TRBD1 (5 bases). From germline, CDR1 is MNHEY and CDR2 SVGAGI. V gave up 0 bases and J gave up 9 bases, with 12 bases separating them. This CDR3 region has 14 residues. Here the CDR3 DNA reads TGTGCCAGCAGTTACTCAGGGGACTATCGGCCCCAGCATTTT. It encodes CASSYSGDYRPQHF.

This clone was recorded a few times. J is TRBJ1-2 and V is TRBV6-1; 7 nucleotides match TRBD1. V gave up 2 bases and J gave up 3 bases; unmatched junction bases: 6. The CDR3 covers 15 residues. Germline assignment: CDR1 MNHNS and CDR2 SASEGT. CDR3 sequence reads: CASSEWDRPYYGYTF. CDR3 sequence (DNA): TGTGCCAGCAGTGAATGGGACAGACCCTACTATGGCTACACCTTC.

J is TRBJ1-1 and V is TRBV2; the match to TRBD1 covers 11 bases. Trimming at V came to 6 bases and at J to 6 bases, leaving 12 bases not matched to a gene. The CDR3 is 16 residues long. The germline V gene encodes CDR1 SNHLY and CDR2 FYNNEI. CDR3 sequence: CASSVLGTGGDAEAFF. The CDR3 region has the DNA TGTGCCAGCAGCGTTCTCGGGACAGGGGGGGATGCTGAAGCTTTCTTT.

The chain couples TRBV5-1 to TRBJ2-5; 7 positions match TRBD2. The ends lost 2 bases at V and 4 bases at J; junction bases unmatched: 11. The CDR3 has 16 amino acids. Per the germline V gene, CDR1 is SGHRS and CDR2 is YFSETQ. CDR3 bases: TGCGCCAGCAGCTTTCAGCGGGAATTGGTTACAGAGACCCAGTACTTC. Residues: CASSFQRELVTETQYF.

This chain joins TRBV19 and TRBJ1-5, with D possibly TRBD1 on 6 matching bases. Looked up from germline, CDR1 is LNHDA and CDR2 is SQIVND (reference sequence). V was shortened by 9 bases and J by 7 bases, with 19 bases between the two germline ends. The CDR3 length is 14 residues. The CDR3 DNA sequence: TGTGCCAGCGACCCTACAGGGCCCCAGCAGCCCCAGCATTTT. This gives the protein CASDPTGPQQPQHF.

The chain couples TRBV7-2 to TRBJ1-4; no clear D. Trimming left V 1 base short and J 8 bases short, with 5 bases between. This CDR3 is 12 amino acids long. Germline values: CDR1 SGHTA, CDR2 FQGNSA. CDR3 nucleotides: TGTGCCAGCAGCTTAGTCGGGGAAAAACTGTTTTTT. Amino acid sequence: CASSLVGEKLFF.